Many counts were recorded for the clone carrying this T cell receptor beta chain. The antigen is not known. UMIs were added to TCR cDNA along with a universal primer site when it was made by 5'RACE template switching. TCRdb analysed the 5' RACE reads with MiXCR anew, one entry per CDR3 protein. The sample shows about 340,000 distinct CDR3 sequences, 8.7% of them seen only once. This CDR3 has 12 amino acids. V was clipped by 5 bases and J by 5 bases, with 9 bases between them. Germline-derived CDR1 and CDR2 are SEHNR and FQNEAQ (reference sequence). The data belong to a study of T cells after yellow fever vaccination. General study findings and limits: On re-exposure, the response was weaker but peaked faster, at day 5 versus 15. The booster response re-showed most primary clones: over 95% CD4, approximately 90% CD8.

The receptor's source is a man aged 18-30 years who received the YFV17D yellow fever vaccine. J is TRBJ1-2 and V is TRBV7-9; no firm D call. The specimen was PBMCs, collected on the day of the first yellow fever vaccination. The DNA of the CDR3 is TGTGCCAGCAGCGAACAAGTTTATGGCTACACCTTC. This codes for CASSEQVYGYTF.